This T cell receptor (beta chain) is from a study of blood T cell repertoires in COVID-19. Study-level information: Some COVID-19 samples were acute and others convalescent; all came from the United States, Italy and Spain. Nucleic acid was either cDNA or gDNA, and it came from T cells, B-cell-depleted T cells, or PBMCs.

Germline V gene data show CDR1 as MGHRA and CDR2 as YSYEKL. With V trimmed by 0 bases and J by 5 bases, 5 bases remained unmatched. This CDR3 has 15 residues. Original analysis: The authors estimated nucleated cell counts from reference gene primer amplification. This table comes from immunoSEQ multiplex PCR, and its TCRdb copy is limited to in-frame clones, with some not included. V and J calls and clone size are those listed in that table; D and trimming were worked out from the DNA. The data contain about 210,000 clones, around 89% of them singletons. Sequencing was performed on peripheral blood. The receptor comes from a woman between 35 and 50 years old with acute or convalescent COVID-19. This chain joins TRBV4-1 and TRBJ2-3, with TRBD2 matching 7 bases. Here the CDR3 reads CASSQDSWGGDTQYF. The CDR3 DNA reads as TGCGCCAGCAGCCAAGATTCGTGGGGGGGAGATACGCAGTATTTT.